This entry describes one T cell receptor (beta chain). The data originate from a study of blood T cell repertoires in COVID-19. At the level of the study: COVID-19 samples, acute and convalescent, were from the United States, Italy and Spain. Sources were T cells, B-cell-depleted T cells, or PBMCs; the material itself was cDNA or gDNA.

V lost 1 base to trimming and J lost 8 bases; unmatched junction nucleotides: 9. Germline V CDR1 and CDR2: MDHEN, SYDVKM. This CDR3 spans 15 amino acids. Original data processing: Amplifying reference gene primers gave estimates of nucleated cell counts. Some clones are missing from TCRdb's copy, which holds only in-frame ones; the method was immunoSEQ multiplex PCR. For V, J and clone size, that table is used; D and trimming come from the DNA. The profile shows approximately 90,000 clones, 81% of them singletons. The TCR sequence derives from a man in his 60s with acute or convalescent COVID-19. The chain couples TRBV28 to TRBJ2-3; TRBD2 aligns across 7 bases. The sequencing input was peripheral blood. CDR3 sequence (DNA): TGTGCCAGCAGTTTATCTTCGGGCGGGAGCGGTACGCAGTATTTT. Its translation is CASSLSSGGSGTQYF.